This T cell receptor (beta chain) appears in the sequencing data of a study of T cells in Graves' hyperthyroidism and ophthalmopathy. Study-level background: The initial diagnosis was the point when peripheral blood was collected, ahead of any treatment. Study-level results: Blood held most thyroid clonotypes expanded above 0.001 frequency. In validation, the model predicted ophthalmopathy. These predictions came a median about 6.5 months before onset.

Regions amplified from RNA transcripts were the TCR beta CDR3 regions. TCR CDR3 regions were first amplified by RT-PCR with HTBI primers. TCRdb re-analysed the multiplex PCR reads in MiXCR, keeping a single row per CDR3 protein. Here the sample spans about 600,000 distinct CDR3 sequences, approximately 15% being singletons. The CDR3 consists of 15 residues. Trimming cost V 9 bases and J 0 bases; bases outside gene matches: 8. The germline V gene has CDR1 LNHDA and CDR2 SQIVND (reference sequence). Those patients with uncontrolled infection, other autoimmune disease, pregnancy or lactation were excluded. In regard to this clonotype: No antigen is known for it.

The specimen was blood. The chain joins TRBV19 to TRBJ2-1; 7 bases agree with TRBD2. This TCR derives from a middle-aged woman with Graves' ophthalmopathy. CDR3 in amino acids: CASQMGGNSYNEQFF. Here the CDR3 DNA reads TGTGCCAGCCAAATGGGAGGGAACTCCTACAATGAGCAGTTCTTC.